There are a few counts of the clone carrying this T cell receptor beta chain. Its antigen is not identified. The data belong to a study of CD8 T cells in ankylosing spondylitis. Trimming pared 5 bases from V and 8 bases from J, leaving 14 bases between. Germline CDR1 and CDR2: SGHVS and FQNEAQ. This CDR3 region has 13 residues. Study-level findings and limits: Disease-associated clones were CD8+ and fairly uncommon in peripheral blood. Disease-linked clones reportedly concentrated significantly in matched ankylosing spondylitis synovial fluid.

TCRdb itself ran the 5' RACE reads through MiXCR, one entry per CDR3 protein. The top ten clones hold about 8.3% of a sample with about 160,000 distinct CDR3 sequences, 15% to 20% of them seen once. The receptor comes from a male donor with ankylosing spondylitis or in good health (not recorded which). The chain joins TRBV7-8 to TRBJ2-3, with D hard to call. The sequenced material came from blood, either unsorted or a sorted T cell fraction (not recorded which). The CDR3 is CASSVPGLGTQYF. CDR3 coding DNA: TGTGCCAGCAGCGTGCCCGGGTTAGGTACGCAGTATTTT.